The rows below give T cell receptor beta chains drawn from one sample of a study of CD8 T cells in Susac syndrome. Via MiXCR, TCRdb re-called the immunoSEQ multiplex PCR reads, giving one row per CDR3 protein. The data contain about 23,000 distinct CDR3 sequences, 80% to 95% of them singletons. Sequenced material: CD8+ T cells from PBMCs. These receptors all stem from a human donor with Susac syndrome. CDR3s include the opening cysteine and the closing phenylalanine or tryptophan. A D gene is named only where the DNA matches it firmly. Where a row states a size, it is once, few, many or the class of an expanded clone; other rows omit it.

j_call: TRBJ2-1
d_call: TRBD1
clone_size: -
v_call: TRBV5-1
cdr3_aa: CASSVDRGFYNEQFF
cdr3_nt: TGCGCCAGCAGCGTCGACAGGGGGTTTTACAATGAGCAGTTCTTC

j_call: TRBJ1-4
d_call: -
clone_size: -
v_call: TRBV20-1
cdr3_aa: CSARDIVRAGREKLFF
cdr3_nt: TGCAGTGCTAGAGATATTGTGCGAGCAGGGAGAGAAAAACTGTTTTTT

j_call: TRBJ2-1
d_call: TRBD1
clone_size: once
v_call: TRBV12-3/TRBV12-4
cdr3_aa: CASRWDRALGEQFF
cdr3_nt: TGTGCCAGCAGATGGGACAGGGCCTTAGGGGAGCAGTTCTTC

j_call: TRBJ2-3
d_call: TRBD2
clone_size: -
v_call: TRBV28
cdr3_aa: CAGSLFTSGGATDTQYF
cdr3_nt: TGTGCCGGCAGTTTATTTACTAGCGGGGGGGCCACAGATACGCAGTATTTT

j_call: TRBJ2-5
d_call: -
clone_size: -
v_call: TRBV5-6
cdr3_aa: CASSSGRLRSTETQYF
cdr3_nt: TGTGCCAGCAGCTCGGGACGGCTAAGGAGCACGGAGACCCAGTACTTC

j_call: TRBJ2-1
d_call: -
clone_size: -
v_call: TRBV7-8
cdr3_aa: CASSLAGYRTDEQFF
cdr3_nt: TGTGCCAGCAGCTTAGCAGGGTATAGAACCGATGAGCAGTTCTTC

j_call: TRBJ2-1
d_call: TRBD1
clone_size: -
v_call: TRBV4-1
cdr3_aa: CASRLDRGLDNEQFF
cdr3_nt: TGCGCCAGCAGACTGGACAGGGGGCTTGACAATGAGCAGTTCTTC

j_call: TRBJ1-5
d_call: -
clone_size: -
v_call: TRBV27
cdr3_aa: CASSPIPGTARNQPQHF
cdr3_nt: TGTGCCAGCAGTCCGATCCCCGGGACTGCTCGCAATCAGCCCCAGCATTTT

j_call: TRBJ2-7
d_call: -
clone_size: few
v_call: TRBV6-2/TRBV6-3
cdr3_aa: CASSYGFAYEQYF
cdr3_nt: TGTGCCAGCAGTTACGGGTTTGCCTACGAGCAGTACTTC

j_call: TRBJ2-5
d_call: TRBD2
clone_size: -
v_call: TRBV12-3/TRBV12-4
cdr3_aa: CASSFWGGEETQYF
cdr3_nt: TGTGCCAGCAGTTTCTGGGGGGGGGAAGAGACCCAGTACTTC

j_call: TRBJ1-5
d_call: -
clone_size: -
v_call: TRBV4-3
cdr3_aa: CASSQLLGGANQPQHF
cdr3_nt: TGCGCCAGCAGCCAATTGCTCGGGGGGGCTAACCAGCCCCAGCATTTT

j_call: TRBJ1-5
d_call: -
clone_size: -
v_call: TRBV28
cdr3_aa: CASRGNSNQPQHF
cdr3_nt: TGTGCCAGCCGGGGTAATAGCAATCAGCCCCAGCATTTT

j_call: TRBJ2-5
d_call: -
clone_size: -
v_call: TRBV14
cdr3_aa: CASSHGQVGATTQYF
cdr3_nt: TGTGCCAGCAGCCACGGGCAGGTCGGTGCAACGACCCAGTACTTC

j_call: TRBJ2-7
d_call: TRBD2
clone_size: -
v_call: TRBV7-9
cdr3_aa: CASSLGGGQEQYF
cdr3_nt: TGTGCCAGCAGCTTAGGGGGGGGTCAGGAGCAGTACTTC

j_call: TRBJ1-6
d_call: -
clone_size: -
v_call: TRBV4-3
cdr3_aa: CASSQDPDSNSPLHF
cdr3_nt: TGCGCCAGCAGCCAAGATCCTGACAGCAATTCACCCCTCCACTTT

j_call: TRBJ2-3
d_call: TRBD2
clone_size: -
v_call: TRBV13
cdr3_aa: CASSSRGLAGGDTQYF
cdr3_nt: TGTGCCAGCAGCTCTAGGGGACTAGCGGGGGGAGATACGCAGTATTTT

j_call: TRBJ2-3
d_call: -
clone_size: once
v_call: TRBV5-6
cdr3_aa: CASSLDPGDTQYF
cdr3_nt: TGTGCCAGCAGCTTGGATCCGGGAGATACGCAGTATTTT

j_call: TRBJ2-2
d_call: -
clone_size: -
v_call: TRBV28
cdr3_aa: CASSSIEAGSGELFF
cdr3_nt: TGTGCCAGCAGTTCCATCGAGGCCGGCTCCGGGGAGCTGTTTTTT

j_call: TRBJ2-4
d_call: -
clone_size: -
v_call: TRBV28
cdr3_aa: CASSLYSSGLAKNIQYF
cdr3_nt: TGTGCCAGCAGTTTATATTCCAGCGGACTAGCCAAAAACATTCAGTACTTC

j_call: TRBJ2-2
d_call: -
clone_size: -
v_call: TRBV13
cdr3_aa: CASSLAGTGELFF
cdr3_nt: TGTGCCAGCAGCTTGGCCGGAACCGGGGAGCTGTTTTTT

j_call: TRBJ2-1
d_call: TRBD1
clone_size: -
v_call: TRBV6-2/TRBV6-3
cdr3_aa: CASSSLQGDLYNEQFF
cdr3_nt: TGTGCCAGCAGTTCTCTTCAGGGGGACCTTTACAATGAGCAGTTCTTC

j_call: TRBJ2-3
d_call: -
clone_size: -
v_call: TRBV7-3
cdr3_aa: CASSLLGAGTDTQYF
cdr3_nt: TGTGCCAGCAGCTTGCTAGGGGCCGGCACAGATACGCAGTATTTT

j_call: TRBJ2-5
d_call: TRBD2
clone_size: -
v_call: TRBV7-2
cdr3_aa: CASSSRLAWETQYF
cdr3_nt: TGTGCCAGCAGCTCCCGACTAGCGTGGGAGACCCAGTACTTC

j_call: TRBJ2-1
d_call: -
clone_size: -
v_call: TRBV29-1
cdr3_aa: CSVEGIQNHYNEQFF
cdr3_nt: TGCAGCGTTGAAGGTATACAGAACCACTACAATGAGCAGTTCTTC

j_call: TRBJ1-1
d_call: -
clone_size: -
v_call: TRBV11-2
cdr3_aa: CASSFHNTEAFF
cdr3_nt: TGTGCCAGCAGCTTTCATAACACTGAAGCTTTCTTT

j_call: TRBJ1-2
d_call: TRBD1
clone_size: -
v_call: TRBV7-9
cdr3_aa: CASSFPGQGYGYTF
cdr3_nt: TGTGCCAGCAGCTTCCCGGGACAGGGCTATGGCTACACCTTC

j_call: TRBJ2-7
d_call: -
clone_size: -
v_call: TRBV20-1
cdr3_aa: CSARDRTSGYEQYF
cdr3_nt: TGCAGTGCCAGAGACAGGACTTCCGGGTACGAGCAGTACTTC

j_call: TRBJ2-7
d_call: TRBD1
clone_size: -
v_call: TRBV13
cdr3_aa: CASSWDRGYEQYF
cdr3_nt: TGTGCCAGCAGCTGGGACAGGGGCTACGAGCAGTACTTC

j_call: TRBJ2-7
d_call: TRBD2
clone_size: -
v_call: TRBV7-8
cdr3_aa: CASSLASLAGDVQYF
cdr3_nt: TGTGCCAGCAGCTTAGCCAGCCTAGCGGGTGACGTGCAGTACTTC

j_call: TRBJ1-2
d_call: -
clone_size: -
v_call: TRBV6-5
cdr3_aa: CASSYAAWWGYTF
cdr3_nt: TGTGCCAGCAGTTACGCGGCTTGGTGGGGCTACACCTTC

j_call: TRBJ2-2
d_call: TRBD1
clone_size: -
v_call: TRBV5-1
cdr3_aa: CTSSDTGGSGELFF
cdr3_nt: TGCACCAGCAGCGACACAGGGGGCAGCGGGGAGCTGTTTTTT

j_call: TRBJ1-1
d_call: TRBD1
clone_size: -
v_call: TRBV5-1
cdr3_aa: CASSAGTVGMNTEAFF
cdr3_nt: TGCGCCAGCAGCGCCGGGACAGTCGGAATGAACACTGAAGCTTTCTTT

j_call: TRBJ1-6
d_call: -
clone_size: -
v_call: TRBV12-3/TRBV12-4
cdr3_aa: CASNGKIGSYNSPLHF
cdr3_nt: TGTGCCAGCAACGGGAAAATAGGCTCCTATAATTCACCCCTCCACTTT

j_call: TRBJ2-3
d_call: -
clone_size: -
v_call: TRBV5-1
cdr3_aa: CASSSGLTTDTQYF
cdr3_nt: TGCGCCAGCAGCTCGGGTCTGACCACAGATACGCAGTATTTT

j_call: TRBJ1-6
d_call: -
clone_size: -
v_call: TRBV5-8
cdr3_aa: CASSLDGQNNSPLHF
cdr3_nt: TGTGCCAGCAGCTTGGATGGACAAAATAATTCACCCCTCCACTTT

j_call: TRBJ2-2
d_call: -
clone_size: -
v_call: TRBV15
cdr3_aa: CATSTIGGLGELFF
cdr3_nt: TGTGCCACCAGCACTATCGGGGGGCTCGGGGAGCTGTTTTTT

j_call: TRBJ1-1
d_call: TRBD1
clone_size: -
v_call: TRBV19
cdr3_aa: CASSIEGTGEEAFF
cdr3_nt: TGTGCCAGTAGTATAGAAGGGACAGGAGAAGAAGCTTTCTTT

j_call: TRBJ1-4
d_call: TRBD1
clone_size: -
v_call: TRBV2
cdr3_aa: CASIPRDSGNEKLFF
cdr3_nt: TGTGCCAGCATCCCCCGGGACAGTGGGAATGAAAAACTGTTTTTT

j_call: TRBJ1-5
d_call: -
clone_size: -
v_call: TRBV2
cdr3_aa: CASTEDRGQPQHF
cdr3_nt: TGTGCCAGCACCGAAGACCGGGGGCAGCCCCAGCATTTT

j_call: TRBJ1-1
d_call: -
clone_size: -
v_call: TRBV28
cdr3_aa: CASSLPEYREMNTEAFF
cdr3_nt: TGTGCCAGCAGTTTGCCCGAGTACAGGGAAATGAACACTGAAGCTTTCTTT

j_call: TRBJ2-7
d_call: -
clone_size: -
v_call: TRBV24-1
cdr3_aa: CATSDENTNEQYF
cdr3_nt: TGTGCCACCAGTGATGAGAACACCAACGAGCAGTACTTC

j_call: TRBJ2-5
d_call: TRBD1
clone_size: -
v_call: TRBV4-1
cdr3_aa: CASSLDRSQETQYF
cdr3_nt: TGCGCCAGCAGCCTGGACAGGAGTCAAGAGACCCAGTACTTC

j_call: TRBJ2-3
d_call: TRBD2
clone_size: -
v_call: TRBV28
cdr3_aa: CASSAARLAGGLLKTDTQYF
cdr3_nt: TGTGCCAGCAGTGCTGCCCGGCTAGCGGGGGGGCTATTGAAGACAGATACGCAGTATTTT

j_call: TRBJ1-1
d_call: -
clone_size: -
v_call: TRBV28
cdr3_aa: CASIWGASLENTEAFF
cdr3_nt: TGTGCCAGCATCTGGGGGGCTTCTCTTGAGAACACTGAAGCTTTCTTT

j_call: TRBJ2-5
d_call: -
clone_size: -
v_call: TRBV6-5
cdr3_aa: CASSPHQETQYF
cdr3_nt: TGTGCCAGCAGTCCACACCAAGAGACCCAGTACTTC

j_call: TRBJ1-4
d_call: -
clone_size: -
v_call: TRBV7-9
cdr3_aa: CASSDVPENYEKLFF
cdr3_nt: TGTGCCAGCAGCGACGTCCCAGAAAATTATGAAAAACTGTTTTTT

j_call: TRBJ2-7
d_call: -
clone_size: -
v_call: TRBV13
cdr3_aa: CASSLVSTAYEQYF
cdr3_nt: TGTGCCAGCAGCTTAGTAAGCACAGCTTACGAGCAGTACTTC

j_call: TRBJ2-7
d_call: TRBD2
clone_size: -
v_call: TRBV2
cdr3_aa: CASGASGLRKEQYF
cdr3_nt: TGTGCCAGCGGGGCTAGCGGTCTAAGGAAGGAGCAGTACTTC

j_call: TRBJ2-1
d_call: TRBD1
clone_size: -
v_call: TRBV27
cdr3_aa: CASSLWPGQGINEQFF
cdr3_nt: TGTGCCAGCAGTTTATGGCCGGGACAGGGTATCAATGAGCAGTTCTTC

j_call: TRBJ2-1
d_call: -
clone_size: -
v_call: TRBV24-1
cdr3_aa: CATSGDSRFDNEQFF
cdr3_nt: TGTGCCACCAGTGGGGATTCAAGATTCGACAATGAGCAGTTCTTC

j_call: TRBJ2-7
d_call: TRBD1
clone_size: -
v_call: TRBV11-3
cdr3_aa: CASSLERWDSPYEQYF
cdr3_nt: TGTGCCAGCAGCTTAGAAAGGTGGGACAGCCCCTACGAGCAGTACTTC

j_call: TRBJ1-3
d_call: TRBD1
clone_size: once
v_call: TRBV28
cdr3_aa: CASMDRGFGNTIYF
cdr3_nt: TGTGCCAGTATGGACAGGGGGTTTGGAAACACCATATATTTT

j_call: TRBJ2-7
d_call: -
clone_size: -
v_call: TRBV5-4
cdr3_aa: CASSLATGLYEQYF
cdr3_nt: TGTGCCAGCAGCTTGGCCACTGGGTTATACGAGCAGTACTTC

j_call: TRBJ2-3
d_call: -
clone_size: -
v_call: TRBV7-4
cdr3_aa: CASSSSLGGAGTDTQYF
cdr3_nt: TGTGCCAGCAGCTCGTCCCTCGGGGGAGCCGGCACAGATACGCAGTATTTT